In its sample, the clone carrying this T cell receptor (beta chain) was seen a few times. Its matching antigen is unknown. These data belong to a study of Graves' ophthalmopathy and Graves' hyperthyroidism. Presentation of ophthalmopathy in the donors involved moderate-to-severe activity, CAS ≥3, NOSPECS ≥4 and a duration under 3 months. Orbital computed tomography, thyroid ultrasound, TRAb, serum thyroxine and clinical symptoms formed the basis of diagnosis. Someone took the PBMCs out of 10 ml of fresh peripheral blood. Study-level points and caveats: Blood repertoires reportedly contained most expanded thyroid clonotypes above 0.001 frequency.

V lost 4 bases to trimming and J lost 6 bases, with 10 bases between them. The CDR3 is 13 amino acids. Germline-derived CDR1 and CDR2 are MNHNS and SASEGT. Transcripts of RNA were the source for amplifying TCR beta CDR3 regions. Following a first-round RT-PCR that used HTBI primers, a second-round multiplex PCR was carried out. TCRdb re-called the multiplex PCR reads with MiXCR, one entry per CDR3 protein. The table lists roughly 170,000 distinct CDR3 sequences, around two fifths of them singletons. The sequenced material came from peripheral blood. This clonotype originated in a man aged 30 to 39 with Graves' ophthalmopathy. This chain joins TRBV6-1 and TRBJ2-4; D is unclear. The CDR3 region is CASSGSGVNIQYF. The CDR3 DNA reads TGTGCCAGCAGTGGCTCTGGGGTAAACATTCAGTACTTC.